This T cell receptor beta chain was observed in a study of T cell responses to AZD1222 COVID-19 vaccine. Study-level results: Among the donors, most were white British and more were female, and clonal diversity was possibly underestimated. Spike was spanned by vaccine-associated CD4 TCRs, with dominance at 160-218 and 743-854. Repertoires were obtained solely post-peak T cell response. Increases in Spike-specific TCR breadth and depth were seen after two AZD1222 doses.

The CDR3 spans 15 residues. The germline V gene encodes CDR1 MNHEY and CDR2 SVGAGI. Losses at the gene ends were 7 bases for V and 5 bases for J; bases not matched to a gene: 11. Comment on this clone: Its antigen is unknown.

TCRdb's copy holds only in-frame clones and misses some; the assay was immunoSEQ multiplex PCR. The table records approximately 170,000 clones, roughly 92% of them present only once. Sequences were derived from peripheral blood, sampled on day 0 of AZD1222 vaccination. This clonotype originated in an adult in good health. The V call is TRBV6-5, the J call TRBJ1-2, with 9 bases that match TRBD1. In nucleotides, the CDR3 is TGTGCCAGCACCCCGTTGGGACAGGGTATTTATGGCTACACCTTC. Its protein product is CASTPLGQGIYGYTF.